Relative to its sample, the clone carrying this TCR beta chain is medium-sized. Its antigen is undetermined. The sample comes from a study of spatial heterogeneity in lung cancer. The CDR3 covers 19 residues. CDR1 is KGHSH and CDR2 is LQKENI in the germline V gene. Trimming took off 2 bases at V and 1 base at J, with 18 bases between the two ends. Study outcomes and limitations: Mutation tallies in tumors tracked expanded intratumoral alpha and beta TCR counts.

The sample's time point: sample taken at primary tumor resection. The donor group consisted of around 66 patients who had untreated, early-stage non-small cell lung cancer. Via MiXCR, TCRdb re-called the 5' RACE reads, giving one row per CDR3 protein. The sample includes about 8,800 distinct CDR3 sequences, roughly 5% seen only once; the top ten take around a tenth. The source of this sequence is a female donor with early-stage non-small cell lung cancer. The rearrangement joins TRBV18 to TRBJ2-6; the D gene is possibly TRBD2 (5 bases). Sample: lung tumor tissue, taken at surgery. The CDR3 nucleotides are TGTGCCAGCTCACCAATTTTAACCCCAGGAGGATCTGGGGCCAACGTCCTGACTTTC. Amino acids: CASSPILTPGGSGANVLTF.